A single sample gave rise to the 20 T cell receptor beta chains below, sequenced in a study of CD8 T cells in ankylosing spondylitis (dated by TCRdb to the late 2010s). Results and caveats for the whole study, not just this receptor: Blood from ankylosing spondylitis patients appeared to be characterized by a TCR beta motif composed of under 10 highly homologous amino acid variants.

Libraries were built with 5' RACE. Sequencer: Illumina HiSeq 2500. Starting from the raw public reads, TCRdb applied fastp trimming at Q25, assembled clones with MiXCR and retained in-frame beta chains. Every distinct CDR3 protein forms one entry, paired with its most common genes and DNA. Recorded for this sample are 390,000 or so distinct CDR3 sequences; approximately 20% of them occurred a single time. In total, the top ten clones hold about 15% of the sample. Their antigens remain unidentified. The sequenced sample was blood, either unsorted or a sorted T cell fraction (not recorded which). The receptors originated from a male donor with ankylosing spondylitis.

The rearrangement joins TRBV28 to TRBJ2-7; 12 bases line up with TRBD2. Germline-derived CDR1 and CDR2 are MDHEN and SYDVKM. This CDR3 spans 16 amino acids. The V segment lost 6 bases and the J segment 7 bases; nucleotides outside the gene matches: 13. CDR3 protein: CASRPSGRALSGEQYF. Here the CDR3 DNA reads TGTGCCAGCAGACCTAGCGGGAGGGCCCTCTCGGGGGAGCAGTACTTC.

J is TRBJ2-1 and V is TRBV24-1, with 11 nucleotides matching TRBD1. Germline V CDR1 and CDR2: KGHDR, SFDVKD. This CDR3 comprises 16 residues. V dropped 4 bases and J dropped 7; count of bases not matched to a gene: 8. The CDR3 reads CATSDNTGQGVNEQFF. CDR3 DNA sequence: TGTGCCACCAGTGACAATACGGGACAGGGGGTAAATGAGCAGTTCTTC.

The gene calls are TRBV11-3 and TRBJ2-7; D may be TRBD2 (6 bases). This CDR3 comprises 13 residues. Germline-derived CDR1 and CDR2 are SGHNT and YENEEA. V lost 3 bases and J lost 3, with 9 bases in between. The CDR3 DNA reads TGTGCCAGCAGCTTCGGGAGTCTCTACGAGCAGTACTTC. Protein sequence: CASSFGSLYEQYF. Combining the CDR3 with reference TRBV11-3 and TRBJ2-7 gives the whole variable domain EAGVVQSPRYKIIEKKQPVAFWCNPISGHNTLYWYLQNLGQGPELLIRYENEEAVDDSQLPKDRFSAERLKGVDSTLKIQPAELGDSAVYLCASSFGSLYEQYFGPGTRLTVT.

The chain recombines TRBV7-7 with TRBJ1-4; no clear D gene. The CDR3 is 14 residues long. V was cut by 5 bases and J by 7 bases, with 14 bases left in between. CDR1 and CDR2 (germline): SSHAT, FNYEAQ (reference sequence). The CDR3 loop reads CASSRSPVGEKLFF. CDR3 bases: TGTGCCAGCAGCCGATCCCCGGTGGGTGAAAAACTGTTTTTT.

Only a few counts were recorded for this clonotype. The rearrangement links TRBV7-2 to TRBJ2-5; D remains unclear. The germline CDR1 and CDR2 sequences are SGHTA and FQGNSA. Trimming stripped 2 bases from V and 4 bases from J, with 8 bases between. The CDR3 has 13 residues. CDR3 residues: CASSLFRSETQYF. The CDR3 coding sequence is TGTGCCAGCAGCTTATTTAGATCAGAGACCCAGTACTTC.

This chain connects TRBV7-9 to TRBJ1-6; D perhaps matches TRBD1 (5 bases). V was pared by 0 bases and J by 9 bases, with 12 bases between. CDR1 is SEHNR and CDR2 is FQNEAQ in the germline V gene (reference sequence). The CDR3 is 15 amino acids. The CDR3 reads CASSLAGPDVSPLHF. Written as DNA, the CDR3 is TGTGCCAGCAGCTTAGCGGGACCCGACGTTTCACCCCTCCACTTT.

This clonotype was seen only a few times. The V gene is TRBV5-6, the J gene TRBJ2-2; the D is unclear. Deletions cut 4 bases from V and 3 bases from J, with 16 bases between. Germline-derived CDR1 and CDR2 are SGHDT and YYEEEE. The length of the CDR3 is 16 residues. For the CDR3, the DNA is TGTGCCAGCAGCCCCCTCCAGGTCGAAGACACCGGGGAGCTGTTTTTT. It codes for CASSPLQVEDTGELFF.

This clonotype was detected many times. The gene calls are TRBV5-1 and TRBJ2-3, with D hard to call. Germline CDR1 reads SGHRS; CDR2 reads YFSETQ. V gave up 0 bases and J gave up 0 bases, with 8 bases separating them. The CDR3 extends over 15 amino acids. The CDR3 region has the DNA TGCGCCAGCAGCTTGGACAACCCTAGCACAGATACGCAGTATTTT. Protein product: CASSLDNPSTDTQYF. Filled out from reference TRBV5-1 and TRBJ2-3, the complete variable domain reads KAGVTQTPRYLIKTRGQQVTLSCSPISGHRSVSWYQQTPGQGLQFLFEYFSETQRNKGNFPGRFSGRQFSNSRSEMNVSTLELGDSALYLCASSLDNPSTDTQYFGPGTRLTVL.

This clonotype was seen a few times. The V and J genes are TRBV9 and TRBJ2-2; 7 positions agree with TRBD2. V dropped 6 bases and J dropped 0; count of bases not matched to a gene: 11. This CDR3 region has 17 residues. Germline values: CDR1 SGDLS, CDR2 YYNGEE. The chain's CDR3 is CASTIGGRGANTGELFF. The CDR3 bases are TGTGCCAGCACCATAGGAGGGAGGGGCGCGAACACCGGGGAGCTGTTTTTT.

The chain joins TRBV7-2 to TRBJ1-5; D unclear. The germline CDR1 and CDR2 sequences are SGHTA and FQGNSA. Trimming cost V 3 bases and J 0 bases, with 9 bases left between them. The CDR3 length is 15 residues. The CDR3 nucleotides are TGTGCCAGCAGCTTCTACAGCAATAGCAATCAGCCCCAGCATTTT. The encoded protein is CASSFYSNSNQPQHF.

The chain has TRBV7-2 and TRBJ2-3; 12 bases map to TRBD2. The CDR3 contains 16 residues. Germline values: CDR1 SGHTA, CDR2 FQGNSA. Trimming cost V 1 base and J 6 bases; bases outside gene matches: 5. CDR3 amino acids: CASSLVVTSGSDTQYF. The CDR3 region has the DNA TGTGCCAGCAGCTTAGTTGTGACTAGCGGGAGTGATACGCAGTATTTT. Full variable domain (outside the CDR3, taken from reference TRBV7-2 and TRBJ2-3): GAGVSQSPSNKVTEKGKDVELRCDPISGHTALYWYRQSLGQGLEFLIYFQGNSAPDKSGLPSDRFSAERTGGSVSTLTIQRTQQEDSAVYLCASSLVVTSGSDTQYFGPGTRLTVL.

The chain is built from TRBV30 and TRBJ2-7; unclear D gene. V was cut by 4 bases and J by 5 bases, with 12 bases left in between. The CDR3 length is 12 residues. Germline V CDR1 and CDR2: GTSNPN, SVGIG (reference sequence). The CDR3 is CAWNPQRNEQYF. The CDR3 bases are TGTGCCTGGAATCCGCAAAGGAACGAGCAGTACTTC.

A few counts support this clonotype. This chain links TRBV11-2 with TRBJ2-5; TRBD1 might be the D (7 bases). The CDR3 runs to 15 residues. V shed 2 bases and J shed 3 bases, with 13 bases lying between them. Germline assignment: CDR1 SGHAT and CDR2 FQNNGV. The CDR3 spells CASSLMAGGKETQYF. Here the CDR3 DNA reads TGTGCCAGCAGCTTAATGGCAGGGGGGAAAGAGACCCAGTACTTC.

This rearrangement joins TRBV29-1 to TRBJ2-5; D is uncertain. The CDR3 totals 13 residues. The ends were cut back, 3 bases at V and 5 bases at J, with 13 bases in the middle. CDR1 is SQVTM, CDR2 ANQGSEA, per germline. The CDR3 bases are TGCAGCGTTGAGGGTTCTCTTGGTGAGACCCAGTACTTC. Translation gives CSVEGSLGETQYF.

This clonotype was counted a few times. The CDR3 DNA follows: TGCAGTGCTTCCCGAAGCGGGAGGGCCTCCTACAATGAGCAGTTCTTC. Its translation: CSASRSGRASYNEQFF. The chain carries TRBV20-1 and TRBJ2-1, with TRBD2 identical over 10 bases. In germline, CDR1 is DFQATT, CDR2 SNEGSKA (reference sequence). CDR3 length: 16 amino acids. The J segment lost 0 bases and the V segment lost 5 bases, leaving 7 bases of the junction unmatched.

The chain uses TRBV18 and TRBJ1-5; the match to TRBD1 covers 7 bases. Germline CDR1 is KGHSH and CDR2 is LQKENI. V lost 2 bases, J lost 5 bases, and 6 bases stayed unmatched. The CDR3 totals 15 residues. The CDR3 sequence: CASSPTGDEDQPQHF. The CDR3 bases are TGTGCCAGCTCACCAACAGGGGACGAGGATCAGCCCCAGCATTTT.

The table lists this clonotype with a few counts. The chain couples TRBV4-2 to TRBJ2-7; TRBD2 matches 9 bases. Losses at the gene ends were 0 bases for V and 3 bases for J; bases not matched to a gene: 12. Germline-derived CDR1 and CDR2 are LGHNA and YNFKEQ. CDR3 length equals 18 residues. This chain's CDR3 is CASSQDLRLAGLNYEQYF. CDR3 sequence (DNA): TGTGCCAGCAGCCAAGATCTCAGGCTAGCGGGACTCAACTACGAGCAGTACTTC.

This chain joins TRBV6-2 or TRBV6-3 and TRBJ2-5; D possibly corresponds to TRBD1 (6 bases). With 10 bases removed from V and 3 bases from J, the gap between germline ends came to 9 bases. Germline-derived CDR1 and CDR2 are MNHEY and SVGEGT. The CDR3 is 11 residues long. CDR3 amino acids: CAINREETQYF. Written as DNA, the CDR3 is TGTGCCATAAACAGGGAAGAGACCCAGTACTTC.

This clonotype was seen a handful of times. V usage is TRBV27 and J usage is TRBJ2-3, with TRBD2 identical over 9 bases. V lost 2 bases to trimming and J lost 3 bases; unmatched junction nucleotides: 3. The CDR3 has 15 amino acids. The V gene's germline CDR1 is MNHEY and CDR2 SMNVEV (reference sequence). CDR3 DNA: TGTGCCAGCAGTTTAATGCTAGCGGGGACAGATACGCAGTATTTT. Its translation is CASSLMLAGTDTQYF.

The chain is built from TRBV11-2 and TRBJ2-1; D is unclear. The germline gives CDR1 SGHAT, CDR2 FQNNGV. V was cut by 0 bases and J by 8 bases, with 11 bases left in between. The CDR3 spans 14 residues. Here the CDR3 reads CASSLESNSYEQFF. CDR3 DNA: TGTGCCAGCAGCTTAGAGTCTAATTCTTATGAGCAGTTCTTC.